Presented here are 32 T cell receptor beta chains from one specimen sequenced in a study of Ad26.COV2.S vaccination and SARS-CoV-2 variants. Treatment: around 19 received Ad26.COV2.S at low or high dose, single or two shots; several received placebo; per-sample allocation not given. After the first vaccine or placebo injection, samples were drawn on day 63. TCRdb's table, derived via immunoSEQ multiplex PCR, lists solely in-frame clones and lacks some. The sample consists of about 350,000 clones, about 87% of them appearing once. The material was peripheral blood, obtained in a trial of Ad26.COV2.S vaccine versus placebo. These receptors were collected from a person aged 18 to 59 who received the Ad26.COV2.S COVID-19 vaccine or a placebo.

The chain joins TRBV7-6 to TRBJ2-7, with D perhaps being TRBD1 or TRBD2 (6 bases each). The V end was cut by 1 base, the J end by 5 bases, with 21 bases between. The CDR3 consists of 17 residues. Germline loops: CDR1 SGHVS, CDR2 FNYEAQ. CDR3 nucleotides: TGTGCCAGCAGCTTAGGGCGCCTGGGGGGCGATAGGGACGAGCAGTACTTC. This encodes CASSLGRLGGDRDEQYF.

The rearrangement links TRBV3-1 (or the pseudogene TRBV3-2) to TRBJ2-7; 9 bases line up with TRBD1. The germline V gene has CDR1 LGHDT and CDR2 YNNKEL (reference sequence). CDR3 length: 14 amino acids. V trimming: 5 bases; J trimming: 4 bases; junction bases outside the gene matches: 6. The CDR3 DNA sequence: TGTGCCAGCAGCTCACGGACAGGGGCTTACGAGCAGTACTTC. Amino acids: CASSSRTGAYEQYF.

The chain is built from TRBV6-2 or TRBV6-3 and TRBJ1-3, with a possible D match to TRBD1 (5 bases). CDR1 is MNHEY, CDR2 SVGEGT, per germline. The CDR3 is 16 amino acids. Trimming shortened V by 5 bases and J by 0 bases, and 14 bases separated the two germline ends. CDR3 coding DNA: TGTGCCAGCAGTCGCCCGGGACGAAACTCTGGAAACACCATATATTTT. Translated: CASSRPGRNSGNTIYF.

The chain recombines TRBV29-1 with TRBJ2-2, with 8 bases aligning to TRBD1. There are 12 residues in the CDR3. Looked up from germline, CDR1 is SQVTM and CDR2 is ANQGSEA. V lost 7 bases to trimming and J lost 8 bases; unmatched junction nucleotides: 6. The CDR3 coding sequence is TGCAGCGGTGGACAGGGAAGGGGGGAGCTGTTTTTT. It is translated as CSGGQGRGELFF.

This clone has a single count. The CDR3 DNA sequence: TGTGCCAGCAGCGTTTATGATAAGTATGGCTACACCTTC. This gives the protein CASSVYDKYGYTF. The chain carries TRBV9 and TRBJ1-2; no clear D gene. Germline V CDR1 and CDR2: SGDLS, YYNGEE. This CDR3 is built from 13 residues. The ends were cut back, 2 bases at V and 5 bases at J, with 10 bases in the middle.

The chain employs TRBV7-2 and TRBJ1-3, with 8 nucleotides matching TRBD1. Germline CDR1 and CDR2: SGHTA and FQGNSA. After removal of 4 bases from V and 0 bases from J, the junction contained 5 bases not matched to a gene. The CDR3 has 16 residues. The CDR3: CASSSRTGSSGNTIYF. The CDR3 DNA reads TGTGCCAGCAGCTCTCGGACAGGGAGCTCTGGAAACACCATATATTTT.

V is TRBV9 and J is TRBJ1-5, with D perhaps TRBD1 (5 bases). V dropped 4 bases and J dropped 4 bases, with 15 bases sitting between them. Per germline, CDR1 SGDLS and CDR2 YYNGEE. The length of the CDR3 is 15 residues. The CDR3 is CASSHTGGLNQPQHF. CDR3 in DNA: TGTGCCAGCAGCCATACGGGGGGGTTGAATCAGCCCCAGCATTTT.

This rearrangement joins TRBV7-3 to TRBJ1-2; D ambiguous. V lost 2 bases and J 1 base, leaving 11 bases between the germline ends. This CDR3 region has 15 residues. CDR1 SGHTA and CDR2 FQGTGA come from the germline V gene. The CDR3 protein is CASSLEGLDNYGYTF. As DNA, the CDR3 is TGTGCCAGCAGCTTAGAAGGCCTTGATAACTATGGCTACACCTTC.

The chain is built from TRBV4-1 and TRBJ2-3; D is possibly TRBD1 (6 bases). Trimming took 5 bases from V and 3 from J, leaving 18 bases between them. The CDR3 contains 16 residues. Germline V gene lookup returns CDR1 MGHRA and CDR2 YSYEKL. The CDR3 DNA reads TGCGCCAGCAGCTCGACAGGTCTGGTAACAACAGATACGCAGTATTTT. Residues: CASSSTGLVTTDTQYF.

This clone occurred once. The V and J genes are TRBV7-9 and TRBJ2-6; 7 positions match TRBD1. Germline loops: CDR1 SEHNR, CDR2 FQNEAQ (reference sequence). The length of the CDR3 is 17 residues. Unmatched junction bases numbered 9, after V lost 5 bases and J lost 2 bases. CDR3 coding DNA: TGTGCCAGCAGCGCCCTACCAGGGACAGCTGGGGCCAACGTCCTGACTTTC. Translation gives CASSALPGTAGANVLTF.

The CDR3 DNA follows: TGTGCCAGCAGCACACAGGGGCGGAACACCGGGGAGCTGTTTTTT. Residues: CASSTQGRNTGELFF. The J gene is TRBJ2-2, the V gene TRBV7-3; 7 bases are shared with TRBD1. The CDR3 spans 15 residues. Germline lookup yields CDR1 SGHTA and CDR2 FQGTGA. V trimming: 5 bases; J trimming: 1 base; junction bases outside the gene matches: 4. The full variable domain, rest sourced from reference TRBV7-3 and TRBJ2-2, is GAGVSQTPSNKVTEKGKYVELRCDPISGHTALYWYRQSLGQGPEFLIYFQGTGAADDSGLPNDRFFAVRPEGSVSTLKIQRTERGDSAVYLCASSTQGRNTGELFFGEGSRLTVL.

The chain combines TRBV6-4 with TRBJ1-1; 9 nucleotides agree with TRBD1. With 6 bases clipped from V and 4 bases from J, the junction kept 3 bases outside the gene matches. The CDR3 contains 13 residues. Looked up from germline, CDR1 is MRHNA and CDR2 is SNTAGT. CDR3 sequence reads: CASRSTGGTEAFF. As DNA, the CDR3 is TGTGCCAGCAGATCGACAGGGGGCACTGAAGCTTTCTTT.

Of note for this clone: Other DNA sequences in this sample translate to the same CDR3. The chain joins TRBV4-2 to TRBJ2-6; D gene uncertain. The CDR3 covers 14 residues. Trimming left V 0 bases short and J 3 bases short, with 3 bases between. Germline CDR1 and CDR2: LGHNA and YNFKEQ. DNA for the CDR3: TGTGCCAGCAGCCAAGACAGTGGGGCCAACGTCCTGACTTTC. Translating it yields CASSQDSGANVLTF.

The chain couples TRBV28 to TRBJ1-5; D is ambiguous. Trimming removed 6 bases from V and 0 bases from J, with 9 bases in between. In germline, CDR1 is MDHEN, CDR2 SYDVKM. CDR3 length: 14 residues. In nucleotides, the CDR3 is TGTGCCAGCAGCGCTGGGAGTAGCAATCAGCCCCAGCATTTT. Translation: CASSAGSSNQPQHF.

The genes are TRBV2 and TRBJ1-6; no clear D gene. V dropped 3 bases and J dropped 14 bases, with 8 bases sitting between them. The CDR3 spans 11 residues. The germline V gene has CDR1 SNHLY and CDR2 FYNNEI. CDR3 bases: TGTGCCAGCAGTGATTTGCTGGCCCTCCACTTT. This encodes CASSDLLALHF.

The DNA for the CDR3 is TGTGCCAGCAGTCGGGACAGGACCCCCCAAGAGACCCAGTACTTC. The encoded protein is CASSRDRTPQETQYF. The rearrangement uses TRBV5-4 and TRBJ2-5, with 8 bases aligning to TRBD1. The CDR3 totals 15 residues. Germline V gene lookup returns CDR1 SGHNT and CDR2 YYREEE (reference sequence). V lost 5 bases and J lost 1; bases outside the gene matches: 7. Filled out from reference TRBV5-4 and TRBJ2-5, the complete variable domain reads ETGVTQSPTHLIKTRGQQVTLRCSSQSGHNTVSWYQQALGQGPQFIFQYYREEENGRGNFPPRFSGLQFPNYSSELNVNALELDDSALYLCASSRDRTPQETQYFGPGTRLLVL.

In DNA form, the CDR3 reads TGTGCCAGCAGCTCTTTCGGGGTGAACACTGAAGCTTTCTTT. Its protein is CASSSFGVNTEAFF. This rearrangement joins TRBV5-5 to TRBJ1-1; D call uncertain. Germline V gene sequence: CDR1 SGHKS, CDR2 YYEKEE (reference sequence). The CDR3 is 14 residues long. The germline V and J ends were trimmed by 3 bases and 0 bases, with 9 bases remaining between them.

The J gene is TRBJ2-1, the V gene TRBV27; TRBD1 matches at 9 bases. This CDR3 has 17 residues. The germline V gene has CDR1 MNHEY and CDR2 SMNVEV (reference sequence). J lost 6 bases, V lost 2 bases, and 11 bases had no gene match. Here the CDR3 DNA reads TGTGCCAGCAGTTTAGCCCCAGGACAGGGGTATAGCAATGAGCAGTTCTTC. It yields the protein CASSLAPGQGYSNEQFF.

The gene calls are TRBV9 and TRBJ2-1, with a possible D match to TRBD2 (5 bases). The V gene's germline CDR1 is SGDLS and CDR2 YYNGEE. V lost 4 bases and J 8 bases, leaving 19 bases between the germline ends. The CDR3 has 15 residues. This CDR3 reads CASSFGPVGSDEQFF. The CDR3 DNA follows: TGTGCCAGCAGCTTCGGCCCCGTGGGGAGCGATGAGCAGTTCTTC.

The CDR3 sequence: CASSDLFYEQYF. The CDR3 nucleotides are TGTGCCAGCAGTGATTTGTTCTACGAGCAGTACTTC. V gene TRBV6-1 combines with J gene TRBJ2-7; D is undetermined. Trimming took 3 bases from V and 3 from J, leaving 6 bases between them. The CDR3 extends over 12 amino acids. Germline loops: CDR1 MNHNS, CDR2 SASEGT.

This clone was detected only once. V usage is TRBV18 and J usage is TRBJ1-5; no definite D call. V lost 3 bases and J 0 bases, leaving 9 bases between the germline ends. Germline lookup yields CDR1 KGHSH and CDR2 LQKENI. This CDR3 has 15 residues. The CDR3 spells CASSPGRPSNQPQHF. The CDR3 DNA reads TGTGCCAGCTCACCCGGGAGGCCTAGCAATCAGCCCCAGCATTTT.

This clone has ten or more counts. The CDR3 loop reads CASSAGTSYEQYF. Here the CDR3 DNA reads TGTGCCAGCAGCGCCGGGACGTCCTACGAGCAGTACTTC. The chain links TRBV7-6 to TRBJ2-7; either TRBD1 or TRBD2 may supply D (5 bases each). In germline, CDR1 is SGHVS, CDR2 FNYEAQ. This CDR3 is 13 amino acids long. Trimming cost V 5 bases and J 1 base, with 9 bases left between them. Together with reference TRBV7-6 and TRBJ2-7, the CDR3 gives the full variable domain: GAGVSQSPRYKVTKRGQDVALRCDPISGHVSLYWYRQALGQGPEFLTYFNYEAQQDKSGLPNDRFSAERPEGSISTLTIQRTEQRDSAMYRCASSAGTSYEQYFGPGTRLTVT.

The V gene is TRBV9, the J gene TRBJ2-5, with 10 bases lining up with TRBD2. CDR1 and CDR2 from the germline V gene are SGDLS and YYNGEE. The CDR3 extends over 18 amino acids. V was clipped by 4 bases and J by 4 bases; unmatched bases: 16. CDR3 sequence: CASSPRLAGAHWSETQYF. For the CDR3, the DNA is TGTGCCAGCAGCCCCCGGCTAGCGGGAGCTCATTGGTCAGAGACCCAGTACTTC.

The V call is TRBV6-2 or TRBV6-3, the J call TRBJ1-5; a possible D gene is TRBD1 (5 bases). Deletions cut 2 bases from V and 2 bases from J, with 13 bases between. This CDR3 has 16 residues. In germline, CDR1 is MNHEY, CDR2 SVGEGT. In nucleotides, the CDR3 is TGTGCCAGCAGTTACGGGGGACCGTCCGGCAATCAGCCCCAGCATTTT. It codes for CASSYGGPSGNQPQHF.

The chain links TRBV6-6 to TRBJ1-6; tentative D call: TRBD1 (5 bases). The V and J ends lost 0 bases and 9 bases respectively, with 9 bases between them. CDR1 MNHNY and CDR2 SVGAGI come from the germline V gene (reference sequence). CDR3 length: 14 amino acids. This CDR3 reads CASSYSGVTSPLHF. In nucleotides, the CDR3 is TGTGCCAGCAGTTACTCAGGGGTGACTTCACCCCTCCACTTT.

The chain employs TRBV7-9 and TRBJ1-5; weak D call: TRBD1 (5 bases). V lost 3 bases, J lost 7 bases, and 10 bases lay in between. The CDR3 has 13 amino acids. Germline V gives CDR1 SEHNR, CDR2 FQNEAQ (reference sequence). CDR3 nucleotides: TGTGCCAGCAGCTTGGGGGGATTGCAGCCCCAGCATTTT. Protein: CASSLGGLQPQHF.

The gene calls are TRBV4-1 and TRBJ2-2; 9 positions agree with TRBD1. Germline CDR1 reads MGHRA; CDR2 reads YSYEKL. Trimming cost V 2 bases and J 8 bases; bases outside gene matches: 12. The CDR3 is 17 amino acids. CDR3 protein: CASSQRMGNRGLGELFF. The CDR3 nucleotides are TGCGCCAGCAGCCAACGAATGGGGAACAGGGGGCTAGGGGAGCTGTTTTTT.

For this clone: The sample carries other DNA sequences with the same CDR3. The rearrangement links TRBV18 to TRBJ2-7; 7 nucleotides match TRBD1. CDR1 is KGHSH, CDR2 LQKENI, per germline. The CDR3 extends over 14 amino acids. V was clipped by 1 base and J by 0 bases; unmatched bases: 0. CDR3 in DNA: TGTGCCAGCTCACCACGGGACAGCTCCTACGAGCAGTACTTC. Its translation is CASSPRDSSYEQYF.

The chain uses TRBV5-1 and TRBJ2-7; D gene unclear. This CDR3 has 16 amino acids. The V gene's germline CDR1 is SGHRS and CDR2 YFSETQ. Trimming cost V 2 bases and J 3 bases, with 18 bases left between them. This chain's CDR3 is CASSFPDTTDRYEQYF. CDR3 sequence (DNA): TGCGCCAGCAGCTTCCCTGACACGACCGACCGCTACGAGCAGTACTTC.

The chain joins TRBV3-1 (or the pseudogene TRBV3-2) to TRBJ2-5, with D possibly TRBD2 on 6 matching bases. CDR1 is LGHDT, CDR2 YNNKEL, per germline (reference sequence). CDR3 length: 15 amino acids. V lost 6 bases, J lost 2 bases, and 16 bases lay in between. The CDR3 protein is CASRPAGPRQETQYF. In DNA form, the CDR3 reads TGTGCCAGCAGACCTGCGGGACCTAGACAAGAGACCCAGTACTTC.

The V call is TRBV27, the J call TRBJ1-1, with a possible D match to TRBD1 (5 bases). The CDR3 has 14 amino acids. Deletions cut 9 bases from V and 4 bases from J, with 18 bases between. The germline V gene encodes CDR1 MNHEY and CDR2 SMNVEV (reference sequence). This CDR3 reads CARAVLGVFTEAFF. For the CDR3, the DNA is TGTGCCAGGGCCGTTTTAGGGGTTTTCACTGAAGCTTTCTTT.

The rearrangement joins TRBV4-1 to TRBJ2-7, with 9 bases fitting TRBD1. V lost 5 bases, J lost 4 bases, and 6 bases stayed unmatched. CDR1 and CDR2 from the germline V gene are MGHRA and YSYEKL. CDR3 length: 14 amino acids. The CDR3: CASSAPGQGYEQYF. CDR3 DNA sequence: TGCGCCAGCAGCGCTCCGGGACAGGGTTACGAGCAGTACTTC.